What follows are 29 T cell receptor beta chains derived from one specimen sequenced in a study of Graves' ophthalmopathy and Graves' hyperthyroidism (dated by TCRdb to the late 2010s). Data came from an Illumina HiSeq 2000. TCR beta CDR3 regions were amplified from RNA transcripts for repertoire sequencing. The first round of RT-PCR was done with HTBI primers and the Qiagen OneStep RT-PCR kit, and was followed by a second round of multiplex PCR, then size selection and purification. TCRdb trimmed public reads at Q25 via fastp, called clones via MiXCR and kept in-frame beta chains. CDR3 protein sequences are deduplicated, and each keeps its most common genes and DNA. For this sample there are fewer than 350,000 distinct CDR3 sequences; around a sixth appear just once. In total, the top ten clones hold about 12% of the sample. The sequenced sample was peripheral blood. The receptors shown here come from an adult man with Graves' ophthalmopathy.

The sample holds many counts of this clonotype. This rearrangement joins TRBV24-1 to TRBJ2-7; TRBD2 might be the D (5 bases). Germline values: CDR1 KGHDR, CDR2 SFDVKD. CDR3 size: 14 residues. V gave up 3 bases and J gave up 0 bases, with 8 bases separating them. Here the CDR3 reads CATSDQRISYEQYF. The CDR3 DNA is TGTGCCACCAGTGATCAGCGGATCTCCTACGAGCAGTACTTC.

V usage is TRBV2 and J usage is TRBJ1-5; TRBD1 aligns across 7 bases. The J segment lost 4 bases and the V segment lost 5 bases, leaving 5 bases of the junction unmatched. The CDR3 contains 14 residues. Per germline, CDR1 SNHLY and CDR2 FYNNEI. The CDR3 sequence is CASSRTGPNQPQHF. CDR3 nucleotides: TGTGCCAGCAGTAGGACAGGACCAAATCAGCCCCAGCATTTT. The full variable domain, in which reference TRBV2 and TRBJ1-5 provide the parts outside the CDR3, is EPEVTQTPSHQVTQMGQEVILRCVPISNHLYFYWYRQILGQKVEFLVSFYNNEISEKSEIFDDQFSVERPDGSNFTLKIRSTKLEDSAMYFCASSRTGPNQPQHFGDGTRLSIL.

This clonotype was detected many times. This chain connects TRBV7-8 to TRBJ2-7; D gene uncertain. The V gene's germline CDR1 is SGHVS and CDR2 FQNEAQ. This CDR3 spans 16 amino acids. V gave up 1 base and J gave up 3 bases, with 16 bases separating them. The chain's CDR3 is CASSLVGGPAIYEQYF. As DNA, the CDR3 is TGTGCCAGCAGCTTAGTAGGCGGACCGGCAATCTACGAGCAGTACTTC. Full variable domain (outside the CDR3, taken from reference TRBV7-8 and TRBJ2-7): GAGVSQSPRYKVAKRGQDVALRCDPISGHVSLFWYQQALGQGPEFLTYFQNEAQLDKSGLPSDRFFAERPEGSVSTLKIQRTQQEDSAVYLCASSLVGGPAIYEQYFGPGTRLTVT.

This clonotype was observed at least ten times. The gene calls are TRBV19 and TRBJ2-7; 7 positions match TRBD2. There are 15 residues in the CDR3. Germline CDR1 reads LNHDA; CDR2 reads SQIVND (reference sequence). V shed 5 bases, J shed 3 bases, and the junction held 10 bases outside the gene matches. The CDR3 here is CASSSGGRDYYEQYF. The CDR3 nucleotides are TGTGCCAGTAGTTCGGGCGGGAGAGATTACTACGAGCAGTACTTC.

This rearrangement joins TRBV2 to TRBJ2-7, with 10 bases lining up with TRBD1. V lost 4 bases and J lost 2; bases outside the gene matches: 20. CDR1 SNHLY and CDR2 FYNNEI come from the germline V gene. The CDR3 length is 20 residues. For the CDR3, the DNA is TGTGCCAGCAGTGCCGGAAATCGGGGACAGGGGTTTTCTAGTACCTACGAGCAGTACTTC. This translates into CASSAGNRGQGFSSTYEQYF. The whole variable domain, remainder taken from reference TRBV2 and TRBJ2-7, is EPEVTQTPSHQVTQMGQEVILRCVPISNHLYFYWYRQILGQKVEFLVSFYNNEISEKSEIFDDQFSVERPDGSNFTLKIRSTKLEDSAMYFCASSAGNRGQGFSSTYEQYFGPGTRLTVT.

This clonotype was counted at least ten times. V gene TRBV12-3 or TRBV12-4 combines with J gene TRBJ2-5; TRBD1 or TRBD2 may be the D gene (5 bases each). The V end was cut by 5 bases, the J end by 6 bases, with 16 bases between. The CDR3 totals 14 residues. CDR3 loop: CASSPTGTGKTQYF. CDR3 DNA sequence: TGTGCCAGCAGTCCGACCGGGACGGGGAAGACCCAGTACTTC.

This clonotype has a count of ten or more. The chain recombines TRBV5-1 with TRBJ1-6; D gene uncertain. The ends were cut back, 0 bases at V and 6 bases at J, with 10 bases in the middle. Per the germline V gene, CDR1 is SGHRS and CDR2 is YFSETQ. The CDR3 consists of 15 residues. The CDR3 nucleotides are TGCGCCAGCAGCTTGGCCTCAGAATCTAATTCACCCCTCCACTTT. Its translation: CASSLASESNSPLHF.

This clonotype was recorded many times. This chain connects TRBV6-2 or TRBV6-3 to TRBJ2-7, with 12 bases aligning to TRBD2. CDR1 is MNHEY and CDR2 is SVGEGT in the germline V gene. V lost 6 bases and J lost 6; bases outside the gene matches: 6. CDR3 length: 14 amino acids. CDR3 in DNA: TGTGCCAGCAGACGACTAGCGGGAGTCAGCGAGCAGTACTTC. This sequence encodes CASRRLAGVSEQYF.

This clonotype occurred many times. The CDR3 region is CASSLDGSGTGIQYF. CDR3 nucleotide sequence: TGTGCCAGCAGCTTAGATGGTAGCGGGACGGGCATTCAGTACTTC. This sequence joins TRBV7-2 and TRBJ2-4; 8 bases are a match to TRBD2. The germline V gene has CDR1 SGHTA and CDR2 FQGNSA. The V and J ends lost 1 base and 9 bases, in that order; junction bases with no gene match: 8. The CDR3 spans 15 residues.

This chain's CDR3 is CSARTESVTTGELFF. In DNA form, the CDR3 reads TGCAGCGCTAGGACAGAATCTGTCACCACCGGGGAGCTGTTTTTT. The chain uses TRBV29-1 and TRBJ2-2; TRBD1 is a possible D gene (6 bases). The CDR3 runs 15 residues. The ends were cut back, 7 bases at V and 4 bases at J, with 19 bases in the middle. Germline CDR1 reads SQVTM; CDR2 reads ANQGSEA.

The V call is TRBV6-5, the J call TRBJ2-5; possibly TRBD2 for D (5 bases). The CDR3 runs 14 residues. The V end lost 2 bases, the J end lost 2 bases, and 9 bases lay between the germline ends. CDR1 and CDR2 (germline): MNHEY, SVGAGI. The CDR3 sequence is CASSYPGKQETQYF. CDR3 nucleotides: TGTGCCAGCAGTTACCCGGGGAAACAAGAGACCCAGTACTTC.

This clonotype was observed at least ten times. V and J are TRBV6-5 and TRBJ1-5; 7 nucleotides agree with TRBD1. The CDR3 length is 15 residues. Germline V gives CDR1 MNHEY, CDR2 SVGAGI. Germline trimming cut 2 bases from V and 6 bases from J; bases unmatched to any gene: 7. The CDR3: CASSYDRVGAQPQHF. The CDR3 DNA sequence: TGTGCCAGCAGTTACGACAGGGTGGGGGCTCAGCCCCAGCATTTT.

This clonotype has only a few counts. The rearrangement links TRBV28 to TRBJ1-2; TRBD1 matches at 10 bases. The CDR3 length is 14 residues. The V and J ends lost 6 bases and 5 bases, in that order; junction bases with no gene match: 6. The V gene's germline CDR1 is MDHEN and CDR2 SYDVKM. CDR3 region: CASRPDRGVYGYTF. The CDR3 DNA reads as TGTGCCAGCAGACCGGACAGGGGGGTATATGGCTACACCTTC.

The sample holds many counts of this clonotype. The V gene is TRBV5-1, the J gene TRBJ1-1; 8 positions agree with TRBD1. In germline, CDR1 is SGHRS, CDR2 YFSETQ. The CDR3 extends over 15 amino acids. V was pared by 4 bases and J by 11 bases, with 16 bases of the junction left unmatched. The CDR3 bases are TGCGCCAGCAGCCCCGGACAGGGAACAGCTGGTTATGCTTTCTTT. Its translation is CASSPGQGTAGYAFF.

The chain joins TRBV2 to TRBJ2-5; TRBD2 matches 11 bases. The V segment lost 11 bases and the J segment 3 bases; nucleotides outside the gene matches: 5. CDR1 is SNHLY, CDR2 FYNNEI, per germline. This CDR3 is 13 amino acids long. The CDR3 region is CAGLLAGEETQYF. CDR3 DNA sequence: TGTGCCGGACTACTAGCGGGGGAAGAGACCCAGTACTTC. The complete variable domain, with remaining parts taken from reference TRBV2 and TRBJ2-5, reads EPEVTQTPSHQVTQMGQEVILRCVPISNHLYFYWYRQILGQKVEFLVSFYNNEISEKSEIFDDQFSVERPDGSNFTLKIRSTKLEDSAMYFCAGLLAGEETQYFGPGTRLLVL.

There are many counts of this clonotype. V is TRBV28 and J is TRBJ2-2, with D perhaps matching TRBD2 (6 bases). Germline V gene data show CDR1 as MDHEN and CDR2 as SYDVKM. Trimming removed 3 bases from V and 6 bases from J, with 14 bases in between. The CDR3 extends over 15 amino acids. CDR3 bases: TGTGCCAGCAGTTTCCGAGGGGCGGGGTCCGGGGAGCTGTTTTTT. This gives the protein CASSFRGAGSGELFF.

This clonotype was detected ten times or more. The CDR3 DNA follows: TGTGCCAGCAGTCCTGGAGGGGCGGGGGACCAAGAGACCCAGTACTTC. Translation gives CASSPGGAGDQETQYF. The chain uses TRBV6-5 and TRBJ2-5, with 7 bases lining up with TRBD2. The CDR3 is made up of 16 amino acids. Germline lookup yields CDR1 MNHEY and CDR2 SVGAGI. After removal of 5 bases from V and 0 bases from J, the junction contained 9 bases not matched to a gene.

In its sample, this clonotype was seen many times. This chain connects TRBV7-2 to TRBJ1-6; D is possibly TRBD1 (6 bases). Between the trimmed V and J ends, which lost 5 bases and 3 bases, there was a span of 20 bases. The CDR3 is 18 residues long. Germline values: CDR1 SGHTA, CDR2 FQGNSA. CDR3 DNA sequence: TGTGCCAGCAGCCTGAGACCGGGGGCTCGAAACTATAATTCACCCCTCCACTTT. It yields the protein CASSLRPGARNYNSPLHF.

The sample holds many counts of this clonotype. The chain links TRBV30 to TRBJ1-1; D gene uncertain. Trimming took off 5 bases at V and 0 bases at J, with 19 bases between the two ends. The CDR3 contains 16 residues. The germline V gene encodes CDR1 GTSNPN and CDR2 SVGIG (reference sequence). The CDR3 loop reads CAWEDYGRHMNTEAFF. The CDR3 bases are TGTGCCTGGGAAGACTACGGCCGACACATGAACACTGAAGCTTTCTTT.

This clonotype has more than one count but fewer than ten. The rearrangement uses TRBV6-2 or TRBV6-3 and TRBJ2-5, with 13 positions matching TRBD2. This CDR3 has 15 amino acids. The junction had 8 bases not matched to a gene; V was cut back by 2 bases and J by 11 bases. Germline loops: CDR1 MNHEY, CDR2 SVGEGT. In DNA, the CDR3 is TGTGCCAGCAGTTACCAACTAGCGGGAGGGCCGGCACAGTACTTC. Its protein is CASSYQLAGGPAQYF.

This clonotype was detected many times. This chain's CDR3 is CASSPLIQETQYF. In DNA, the CDR3 is TGTGCCAGCTCACCGCTCATACAAGAGACCCAGTACTTC. This chain uses TRBV18 with TRBJ2-5, with D unresolved. V was cut by 3 bases and J by 2 bases, with 7 bases left in between. Germline lookup yields CDR1 KGHSH and CDR2 LQKENI. This CDR3 region has 13 residues.

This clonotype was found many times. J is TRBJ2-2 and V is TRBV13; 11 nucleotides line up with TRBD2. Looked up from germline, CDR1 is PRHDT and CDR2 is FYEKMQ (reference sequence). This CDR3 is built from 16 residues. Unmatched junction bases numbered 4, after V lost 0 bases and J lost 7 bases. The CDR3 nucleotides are TGTGCCAGCAGCTTAGGTACGACTAGCGGGAACGGGGAGCTGTTTTTT. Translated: CASSLGTTSGNGELFF. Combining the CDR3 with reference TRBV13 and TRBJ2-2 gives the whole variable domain AAGVIQSPRHLIKEKRETATLKCYPIPRHDTVYWYQQGPGQDPQFLISFYEKMQSDKGSIPDRFSAQQFSDYHSELNMSSLELGDSALYFCASSLGTTSGNGELFFGEGSRLTVL.

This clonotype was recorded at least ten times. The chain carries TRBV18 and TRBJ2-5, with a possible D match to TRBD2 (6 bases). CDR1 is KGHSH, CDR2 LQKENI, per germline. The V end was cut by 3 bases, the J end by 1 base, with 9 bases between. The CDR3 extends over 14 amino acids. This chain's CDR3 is CASSPGLPQETQYF. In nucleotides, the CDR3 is TGTGCCAGCTCACCTGGACTACCCCAAGAGACCCAGTACTTC.

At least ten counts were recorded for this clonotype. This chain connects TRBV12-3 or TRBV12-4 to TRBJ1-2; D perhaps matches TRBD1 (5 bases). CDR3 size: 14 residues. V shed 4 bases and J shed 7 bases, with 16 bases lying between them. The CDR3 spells CASSSGLGVGGYTF. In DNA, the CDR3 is TGTGCCAGCAGTTCGGGACTGGGTGTTGGTGGCTACACCTTC.

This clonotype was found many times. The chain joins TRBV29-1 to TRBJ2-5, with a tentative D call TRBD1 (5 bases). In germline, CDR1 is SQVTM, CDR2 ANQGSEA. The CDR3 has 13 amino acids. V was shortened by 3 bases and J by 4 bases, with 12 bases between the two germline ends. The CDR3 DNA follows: TGCAGCGTTGACCAGGGAACTCTAGAGACCCAGTACTTC. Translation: CSVDQGTLETQYF.

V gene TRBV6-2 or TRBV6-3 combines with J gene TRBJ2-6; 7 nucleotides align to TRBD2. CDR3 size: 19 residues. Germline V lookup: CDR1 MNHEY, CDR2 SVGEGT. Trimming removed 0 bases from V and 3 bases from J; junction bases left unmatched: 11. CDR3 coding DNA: TGTGCCAGCAGTTACTCCGGCGGGAGAGACCTTTTTGGGGCCAACGTCCTGACTTTC. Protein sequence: CASSYSGGRDLFGANVLTF.

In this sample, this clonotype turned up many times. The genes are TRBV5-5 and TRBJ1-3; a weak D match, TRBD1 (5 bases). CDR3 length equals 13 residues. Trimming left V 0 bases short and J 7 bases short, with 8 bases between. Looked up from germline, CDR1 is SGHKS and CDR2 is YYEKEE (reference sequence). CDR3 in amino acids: CASSLAGGNTIYF. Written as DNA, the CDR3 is TGTGCCAGCAGCTTGGCCGGGGGGAACACCATATATTTT. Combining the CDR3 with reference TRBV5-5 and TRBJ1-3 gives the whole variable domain DAGVTQSPTHLIKTRGQQVTLRCSPISGHKSVSWYQQVLGQGPQFIFQYYEKEERGRGNFPDRFSARQFPNYSSELNVNALLLGDSALYLCASSLAGGNTIYFGEGSWLTVV.

CDR3 amino acids: CASNGGDGYTF. The CDR3 coding sequence is TGTGCCAGCAATGGAGGGGATGGCTACACCTTC. V usage is TRBV28 and J usage is TRBJ1-2, with D perhaps matching TRBD1 (5 bases). The CDR3 length is 11 residues. CDR1 is MDHEN, CDR2 SYDVKM, per germline. Trimming took 7 bases from V and 6 from J, leaving 9 bases between them.

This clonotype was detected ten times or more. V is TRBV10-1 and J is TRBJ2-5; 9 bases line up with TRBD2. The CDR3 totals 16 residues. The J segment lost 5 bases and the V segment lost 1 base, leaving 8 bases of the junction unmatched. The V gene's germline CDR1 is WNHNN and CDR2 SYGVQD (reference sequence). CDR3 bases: TGCGCCAGCAGTGAGTTTCAGCGGGAGGACAAGGAGACCCAGTACTTC. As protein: CASSEFQREDKETQYF.